Sequencing of this T cell receptor beta chain was carried out in a study of cytomegalovirus exposure and HLA in healthy donors. V was pared by 4 bases and J by 4 bases, with 3 bases of the junction left unmatched. The CDR3 is 15 residues long. Germline-derived CDR1 and CDR2 are MGHDK and SYGVNS. Primers for the PCR totalled 60 Vbeta and 13 Jbeta. The repertoire was sequenced with immunoSEQ multiplex PCR; TCRdb's copy has only in-frame clones and lacks some. Found here are approximately 93,000 clones, less than 80% of them singletons; the top ten hold roughly 5.5%. This rearrangement joins TRBV25-1 to TRBJ2-7; 14 nucleotides match TRBD2. The source of this sequence is a boy younger than 18 in good health and CMV-seropositive. Sequenced: PBMCs. The CDR3 sequence: CASSVGLAGGYEQYF. Here the CDR3 DNA reads TGTGCCAGCAGTGTAGGACTAGCGGGAGGATACGAGCAGTACTTC.